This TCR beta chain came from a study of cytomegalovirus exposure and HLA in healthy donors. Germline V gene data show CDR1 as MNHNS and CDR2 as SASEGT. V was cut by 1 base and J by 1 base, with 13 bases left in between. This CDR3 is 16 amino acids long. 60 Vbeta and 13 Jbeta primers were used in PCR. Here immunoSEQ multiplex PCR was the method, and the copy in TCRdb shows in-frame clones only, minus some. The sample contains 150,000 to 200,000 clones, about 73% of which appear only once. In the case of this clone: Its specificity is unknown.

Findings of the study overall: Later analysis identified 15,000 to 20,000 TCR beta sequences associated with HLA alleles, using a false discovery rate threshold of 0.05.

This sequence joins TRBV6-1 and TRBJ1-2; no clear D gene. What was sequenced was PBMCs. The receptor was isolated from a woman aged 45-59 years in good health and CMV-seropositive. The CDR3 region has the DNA TGTGCCAGCAGTGAAGTAGGCGGGAGAGTTAACTATGGCTACACCTTC. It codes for CASSEVGGRVNYGYTF.